A single sample is the source of the 5 T cell receptor beta chains below, sequenced in a study of cytomegalovirus exposure and HLA in healthy donors. PCR used 60 Vbeta primers and 13 Jbeta primers. Profiled with immunoSEQ multiplex PCR; TCRdb holds only in-frame clones, not every one. The table records 100,000 to 150,000 clones, about 70% of them present only once. Sequenced sample: PBMCs. The source is a woman in her fifties or sixties in good health and CMV-seropositive.

This chain connects TRBV2 to TRBJ1-2, with 9 bases matching TRBD1. The CDR3 consists of 12 residues. Germline trimming cut 4 bases from V and 7 bases from J; bases unmatched to any gene: 1. Germline-derived CDR1 and CDR2 are SNHLY and FYNNEI. The CDR3 region has the DNA TGTGCCAGCAGTGGACAGGGGGGTGGCTACACCTTC. This encodes CASSGQGGGYTF.

J is TRBJ2-7 and V is TRBV30; no definite D call. CDR1 and CDR2 from the germline V gene are GTSNPN and SVGIG (reference sequence). The CDR3 length is 14 residues. The germline V and J ends were trimmed by 3 bases and 2 bases, with 14 bases remaining between them. CDR3 in DNA: TGTGCCTGGAGCCTACTGGTTACCCCCTACGAGCAGTACTTC. It codes for CAWSLLVTPYEQYF.

This clone was counted only a few times. This chain joins TRBV5-6 and TRBJ1-1; D is uncertain. Germline V gives CDR1 SGHDT, CDR2 YYEEEE. V dropped 1 base and J dropped 0 bases, with 10 bases sitting between them. The CDR3 extends over 15 amino acids. In DNA, the CDR3 is TGTGCCAGCAGCTTGATTGGGCGAATGAACACTGAAGCTTTCTTT. It yields the protein CASSLIGRMNTEAFF. The whole variable domain, remainder taken from reference TRBV5-6 and TRBJ1-1, is DAGVTQSPTHLIKTRGQQVTLRCSPKSGHDTVSWYQQALGQGPQFIFQYYEEEERQRGNFPDRFSGHQFPNYSSELNVNALLLGDSALYLCASSLIGRMNTEAFFGQGTRLTVV.

The chain carries TRBV7-9 and TRBJ2-1, with TRBD1 matching over 10 bases. This CDR3 has 16 residues. Germline V CDR1 and CDR2: SEHNR, FQNEAQ (reference sequence). V was clipped by 5 bases and J by 4 bases; unmatched bases: 8. The CDR3 coding sequence is TGTGCCAGCAGCCTCTGGGGGGGACAGGGGTACAATGAGCAGTTCTTC. Translated, it gives CASSLWGGQGYNEQFF.

The table lists this clone with a few counts. This rearrangement joins TRBV1 to TRBJ2-1; TRBD2 reflects the table's D call only, with no check against the DNA. TRBV1 is a known pseudogene. The CDR3 length is 19 residues. Here the CDR3 DNA reads TGCACCAGCAGCCAAGATCGCCTAGCGGGGGGGCCTTCCTACAATGAGCAGTTCTTC. Its translation is CTSSQDRLAGGPSYNEQFF.